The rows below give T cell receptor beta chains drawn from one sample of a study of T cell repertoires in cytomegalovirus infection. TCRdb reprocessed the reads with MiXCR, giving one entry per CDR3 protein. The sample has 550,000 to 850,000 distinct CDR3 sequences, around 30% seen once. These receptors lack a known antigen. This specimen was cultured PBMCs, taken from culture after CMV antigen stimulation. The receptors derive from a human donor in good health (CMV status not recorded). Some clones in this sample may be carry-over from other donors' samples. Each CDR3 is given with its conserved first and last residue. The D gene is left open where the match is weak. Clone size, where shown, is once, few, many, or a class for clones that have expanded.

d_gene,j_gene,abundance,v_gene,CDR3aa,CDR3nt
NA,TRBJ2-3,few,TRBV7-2,CASGRRGRTDTQYF,TGTGCCAGCGGACGGCGGGGACGCACAGATACGCAGTATTTT
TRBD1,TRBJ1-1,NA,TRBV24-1,CATATGGSEAFF,TGTGCCACCGCTACAGGGGGCTCGGAAGCTTTCTTT
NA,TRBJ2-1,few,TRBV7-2,CASSASAGGEQFF,TGTGCCAGCAGCGCCTCAGCGGGCGGAGAGCAGTTCTTC
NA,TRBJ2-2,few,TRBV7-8,CASSLATIGELFF,TGTGCCAGCAGCTTAGCGACAATCGGGGAGCTGTTTTTT
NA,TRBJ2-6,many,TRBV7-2,CASRPGGANVLTF,TGTGCCAGCCGACCTGGGGGGGCCAACGTCCTGACTTTC
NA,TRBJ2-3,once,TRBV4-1,CASSQVGTGRNTQYF,TGCGCCAGCAGCCAAGTTGGTACGGGACGGAATACGCAGTATTTT
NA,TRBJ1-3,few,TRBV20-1,CSASRAVGNTIYF,TGCAGTGCTAGTCGGGCAGTAGGGAACACCATATATTTT
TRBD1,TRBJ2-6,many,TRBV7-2,CASSSDRAGANVLTF,TGTGCCAGCAGCTCAGACAGGGCTGGGGCCAACGTCCTGACTTTC
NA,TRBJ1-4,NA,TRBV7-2,CASSFQGSGEKLFF,TGTGCCAGCAGCTTCCAGGGCAGCGGTGAAAAACTGTTTTTT
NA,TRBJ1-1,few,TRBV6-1,CASSYLGIRPEAFF,TGTGCCAGCAGTTACCTGGGCATACGCCCTGAAGCTTTCTTT
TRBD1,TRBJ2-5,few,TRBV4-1,CASSAPGQGRETQYF,TGCGCCAGCAGCGCACCGGGACAGGGTAGAGAGACCCAGTACTTC
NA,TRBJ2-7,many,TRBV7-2,CASSLAPAYEQYF,TGTGCCAGCAGCCTCGCGCCCGCCTACGAGCAGTACTTC
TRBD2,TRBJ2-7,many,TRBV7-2,CASSFYSGSSSEQYF,TGTGCCAGCAGCTTCTATAGCGGGAGCTCGAGCGAGCAGTACTTC
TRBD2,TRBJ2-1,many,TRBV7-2,CASGIAGVSYNEQFF,TGTGCCAGCGGAATAGCGGGAGTCTCCTACAATGAGCAGTTCTTC
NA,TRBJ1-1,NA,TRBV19,CASLHTGGRGEAFF,TGTGCCAGCCTCCATACCGGCGGTAGGGGCGAAGCTTTCTTT
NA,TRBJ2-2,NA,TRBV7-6,CASSFGATNTGELFF,TGTGCCAGCAGCTTTGGGGCGACGAACACCGGGGAGCTGTTTTTT
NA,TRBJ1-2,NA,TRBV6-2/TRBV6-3,CASSYGPAPPYTF,TGTGCCAGCAGTTACGGCCCGGCGCCCCCCTACACCTTC
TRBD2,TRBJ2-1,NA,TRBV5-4,CASTLIAGGNEQFF,TGTGCCAGCACCCTTATAGCGGGGGGGAATGAGCAGTTCTTC
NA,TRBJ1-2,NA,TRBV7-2,CASSIFSVNYGYTF,TGTGCCAGCAGCATATTCAGTGTTAACTATGGCTACACCTTC
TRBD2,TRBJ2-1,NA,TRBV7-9,CASSSDGGGADEQFF,TGTGCCAGCAGCTCCGACGGCGGGGGGGCGGATGAGCAGTTCTTC
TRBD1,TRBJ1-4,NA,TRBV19,CASSPWDSLNEKLFF,TGTGCCAGTAGTCCCTGGGACAGCCTTAATGAAAAACTGTTTTTT
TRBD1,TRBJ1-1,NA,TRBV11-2,CASSFTGVTEAFF,TGTGCCAGCAGCTTTACAGGGGTAACTGAAGCTTTCTTT
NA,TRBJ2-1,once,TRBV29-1,CSVEDYQGGNEQFF,TGCAGCGTTGAAGATTACCAGGGAGGCAATGAGCAGTTCTTC
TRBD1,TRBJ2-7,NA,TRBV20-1,CSAAHRGEQYF,TGCAGTGCTGCGCACAGGGGCGAGCAGTACTTC
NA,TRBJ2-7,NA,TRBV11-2,CASSLLGDQYF,TGTGCCAGCAGCTTACTAGGGGACCAGTACTTC
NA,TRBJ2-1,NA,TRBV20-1,CSASSGVRGRGSTYNEQFF,TGCAGTGCTAGTTCCGGGGTTCGAGGGAGAGGTTCGACCTACAATGAGCAGTTCTTC
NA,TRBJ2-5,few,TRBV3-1,CASSLTSQGGETQYF,TGTGCCAGCAGTCTTACTTCCCAGGGAGGAGAGACCCAGTACTTC
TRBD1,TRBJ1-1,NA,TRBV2,CASRGDRGLPEAFF,TGTGCCAGCAGGGGGGACAGGGGGCTCCCTGAAGCTTTCTTT
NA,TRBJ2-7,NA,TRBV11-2,CASSFGSWEQYF,TGTGCCAGCAGCTTCGGGAGCTGGGAGCAGTACTTC
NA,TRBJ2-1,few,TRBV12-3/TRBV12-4,CASSPHRYSGEDRDNEQFF,TGTGCCAGCAGTCCCCACCGTTATAGCGGAGAGGATAGGGACAATGAGCAGTTCTTC
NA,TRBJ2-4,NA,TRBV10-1,CASSVRDPIQYF,TGCGCCAGCAGTGTCCGGGACCCCATTCAGTACTTC
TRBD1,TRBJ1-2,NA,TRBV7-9,CASSPRDRGHLGYTF,TGTGCCAGCAGCCCCCGGGACAGGGGGCATCTTGGCTACACCTTC
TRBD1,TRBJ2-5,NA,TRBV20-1,CSARVGQGLETQYF,TGCAGTGCTAGAGTTGGACAGGGATTGGAGACCCAGTACTTC
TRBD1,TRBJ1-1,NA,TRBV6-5,CASRYGTANTEAFF,TGTGCCAGCAGATACGGGACAGCGAACACTGAAGCTTTCTTT
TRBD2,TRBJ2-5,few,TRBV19,CASSTTSAETQYF,TGTGCCAGTAGTACAACTAGCGCGGAGACCCAGTACTTC
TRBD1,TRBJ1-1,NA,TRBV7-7,CASSSSTIQGEDTEAFF,TGTGCCAGCAGCTCCTCGACAATACAGGGGGAGGACACTGAAGCTTTCTTT
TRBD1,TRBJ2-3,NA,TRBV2,CASTVGGQGLHTQYF,TGTGCCAGCACGGTGGGGGGACAGGGTTTGCATACGCAGTATTTT
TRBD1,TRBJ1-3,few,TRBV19,CASSISSRTGSGNTIYF,TGTGCCAGTAGTATCTCCTCTCGGACAGGCTCTGGAAACACCATATATTTT
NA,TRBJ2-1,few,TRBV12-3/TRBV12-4,CASSERGQIRAGEQFF,TGTGCCAGCAGCGAGAGAGGACAGATACGAGCAGGGGAGCAGTTCTTC
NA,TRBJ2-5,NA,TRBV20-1,CSAIQGEIQETQYF,TGCAGTGCAATACAGGGTGAGATCCAAGAGACCCAGTACTTC
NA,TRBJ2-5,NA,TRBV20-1,CSAAGTETQYF,TGCAGTGCTGCGGGGACTGAGACCCAGTACTTC
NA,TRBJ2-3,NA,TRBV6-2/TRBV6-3,CASSYLGRGADTQYF,TGTGCCAGCAGTTACTTGGGGCGTGGAGCAGATACGCAGTATTTT
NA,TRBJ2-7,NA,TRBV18,CASSPYLDSYEQYF,TGTGCCAGCTCACCCTACCTAGACTCCTACGAGCAGTACTTC
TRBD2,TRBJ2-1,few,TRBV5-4,CASSSTWGGNNEQFF,TGTGCCAGCAGCTCTACTTGGGGGGGAAACAATGAGCAGTTCTTC
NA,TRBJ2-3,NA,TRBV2,CASSEEDTQYF,TGTGCCAGCAGTGAGGAAGATACGCAGTATTTT
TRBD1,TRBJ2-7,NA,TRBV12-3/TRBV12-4,CASSLLWDSAPGGQYF,TGTGCCAGCAGTTTACTTTGGGACAGTGCACCAGGGGGGCAGTACTTC
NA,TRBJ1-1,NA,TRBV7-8,CASSFSSTGAFF,TGTGCCAGCAGCTTTTCTTCTACGGGGGCTTTCTTT
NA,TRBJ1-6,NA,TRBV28,CASSSRPRNSPLHF,TGTGCCAGCAGTTCACGGCCCCGCAATTCACCCCTCCACTTT